This TCR beta chain appears in the sequencing data of a study of blood T cell repertoires in COVID-19. Resolution of symptoms, clearance, or two negative PCRs was present in recovered Cohort 3 donors. Concerning this clone itself: Within the sample, other DNA sequences also encode this same CDR3.

How the authors handled the data: It was from reference gene primer amplification that nucleated cell counts were estimated. Some clones are missing from TCRdb's copy, which holds only in-frame ones; the method was immunoSEQ multiplex PCR. That table is the source of V, J and clone size, and D and trimming were worked out from the DNA. The sample has 160,000 or so clones, 75% to 90% seen once. CDR3 length: 12 residues. V dropped 4 bases and J dropped 0 bases, with 5 bases sitting between them. Germline loops: CDR1 SGHDT, CDR2 YYEEEE. The chain uses TRBV5-6 and TRBJ2-7; D is undetermined. This sequence originates from a woman aged 55-70 years who had recovered from COVID-19. Sequenced: PBMCs or T cells enriched from blood (not recorded which). The CDR3 sequence: CASSLSSYEQYF. The CDR3 region has the DNA TGTGCCAGCAGCCTGAGCTCCTACGAGCAGTACTTC.